The T cell receptor beta chain described here comes from a study of T cell repertoires in aging, cancer and after chemotherapy. Study overall: Glioblastoma patients receiving temozolomide-based therapy gave paired samples before and after chemotherapy. Study outcomes and limitations: Untreated cancer patients had significantly lower blood TCR diversity than age-matched healthy donors. Immunological memory after chemotherapy cannot be judged from the repertoire data. In each cancer cohort, median generation probability increased across chemotherapy, suggesting thymic output rebounded.

The template was genomic DNA from peripheral blood, not RNA. Rearranged V-D-J TRB sequences were amplified with a mixed TRB-A/B primer pool. TCRdb re-called the multiplex PCR reads through MiXCR, storing one row per CDR3 protein. Of 19,000 or so distinct CDR3 sequences listed, over 35% are singletons. The CDR3 covers 17 residues. Germline values: CDR1 MNHEY, CDR2 SMNVEV (reference sequence). Trimming stripped 6 bases from V and 3 bases from J, with 18 bases between. As to this clonotype: Antigen unknown.

Material: blood. The chain employs TRBV27 and TRBJ1-6; D not resolved. This TCR was sampled from a human donor with a solid tumor. The CDR3 coding sequence is TGTGCCAGCAGCAAAAAGACTTCCTCCCTCTATAATTCACCCCTCCACTTT. This encodes CASSKKTSSLYNSPLHF.